This TCR beta chain appears in the sequencing data of a study of T cell responses to AZD1222 COVID-19 vaccine. Study-wide findings and caveats: With dominance at 160-218 and 743-854, vaccine-associated CD4 TCRs spanned spike. The study identified only five or six AZD1222 recipients as seropositive at baseline. Donors were mostly white British, more females; clonal diversity possibly underestimated. Spike-specific TCR breadth and depth both grew after two AZD1222 doses.

On this clone itself: What it recognizes is unknown.

Repertoires were generated with immunoSEQ multiplex PCR, while TCRdb's copy carries only in-frame clones and drops some. The sample contains about 150,000 clones, more than 75% of which appear only once. This clonotype was sampled from an adult who received the AZD1222 COVID-19 vaccine. Sequenced here: peripheral blood, sampled 28 days after the second AZD1222 dose.

CDR3 in DNA: TGTGCCAGCTCCCTAGGGGGCGGAAGAGAGGGCTACACCTTC. Its protein is CASSLGGGREGYTF. The J gene is TRBJ1-2, the V gene TRBV9, with TRBD1 identical over 7 bases. The CDR3 is 14 amino acids. The junction had 14 bases not matched to a gene; V was cut back by 7 bases and J by 8 bases. Looked up from germline, CDR1 is SGDLS and CDR2 is YYNGEE.